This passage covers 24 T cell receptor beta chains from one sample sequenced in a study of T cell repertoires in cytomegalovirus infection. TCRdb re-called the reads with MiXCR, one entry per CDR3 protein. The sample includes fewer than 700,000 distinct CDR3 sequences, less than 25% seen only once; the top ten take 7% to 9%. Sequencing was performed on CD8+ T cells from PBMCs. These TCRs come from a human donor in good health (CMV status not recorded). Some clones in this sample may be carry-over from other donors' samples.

The CDR3, as DNA: TGTGCCAGCGGCTGGTCAGGGGGCGAAGCTTTCTTT. Protein product: CASGWSGGEAFF. V is TRBV6-1 and J is TRBJ1-1, with TRBD1 identical over 8 bases. This CDR3 has 12 residues. Unmatched junction bases numbered 7, after V lost 8 bases and J lost 8 bases. Germline loops: CDR1 MNHNS, CDR2 SASEGT.

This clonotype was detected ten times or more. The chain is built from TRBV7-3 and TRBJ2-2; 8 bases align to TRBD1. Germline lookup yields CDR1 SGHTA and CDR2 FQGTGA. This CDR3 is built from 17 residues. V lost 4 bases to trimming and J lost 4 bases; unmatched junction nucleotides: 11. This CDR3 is CASSSLKDRGGTGELFF. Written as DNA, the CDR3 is TGTGCCAGCAGCTCTTTAAAAGACAGGGGAGGCACCGGGGAGCTGTTTTTT.

CDR3: CASSLGQGSLGYGYTF. In nucleotides, the CDR3 is TGTGCCAGCAGCCTTGGACAGGGGAGTCTCGGCTATGGCTACACCTTC. This chain connects TRBV14 to TRBJ1-2; 9 bases align to TRBD1. The germline gives CDR1 SGHDN, CDR2 FVKESK. CDR3 length equals 16 residues. V was clipped by 4 bases and J by 4 bases; unmatched bases: 10.

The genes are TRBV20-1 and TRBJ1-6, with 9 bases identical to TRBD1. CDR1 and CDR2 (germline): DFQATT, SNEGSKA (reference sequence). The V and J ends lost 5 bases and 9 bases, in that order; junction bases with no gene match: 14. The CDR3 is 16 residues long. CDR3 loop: CSAQIFGTGKGSPLHF. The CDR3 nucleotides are TGCAGTGCTCAAATTTTCGGGACAGGGAAAGGTTCACCCCTCCACTTT.

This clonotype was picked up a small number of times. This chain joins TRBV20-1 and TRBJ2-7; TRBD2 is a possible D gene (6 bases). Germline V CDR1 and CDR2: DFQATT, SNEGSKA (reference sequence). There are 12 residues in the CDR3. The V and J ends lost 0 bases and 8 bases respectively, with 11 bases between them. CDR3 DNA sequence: TGCAGTGCTAGAGATTACGCGGGGAAGCAGTACTTC. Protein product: CSARDYAGKQYF.

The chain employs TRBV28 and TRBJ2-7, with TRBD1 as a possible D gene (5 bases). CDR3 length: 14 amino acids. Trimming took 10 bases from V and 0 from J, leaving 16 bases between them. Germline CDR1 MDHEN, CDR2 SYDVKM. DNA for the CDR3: TGTGCCAACAGGAACCCCGCGCCCTCCTACGAGCAGTACTTC. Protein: CANRNPAPSYEQYF. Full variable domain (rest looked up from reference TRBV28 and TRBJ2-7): DVKVTQSSRYLVKRTGEKVFLECVQDMDHENMFWYRQDPGLGLRLIYFSYDVKMKEKGDIPEGYSVSREKKERFSLILESASTNQTSMYLCANRNPAPSYEQYFGPGTRLTVT.

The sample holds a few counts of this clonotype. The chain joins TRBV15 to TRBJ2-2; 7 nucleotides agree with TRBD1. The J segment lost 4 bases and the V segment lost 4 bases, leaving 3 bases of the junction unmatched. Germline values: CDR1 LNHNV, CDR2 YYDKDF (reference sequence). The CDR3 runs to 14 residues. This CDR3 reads CATSKQGSTGELFF. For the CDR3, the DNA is TGTGCCACCAGCAAACAGGGGAGCACCGGGGAGCTGTTTTTT. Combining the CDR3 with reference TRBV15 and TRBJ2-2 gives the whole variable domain DAMVIQNPRYQVTQFGKPVTLSCSQTLNHNVMYWYQQKSSQAPKLLFHYYDKDFNNEADTPDNFQSRRPNTSFCFLDIRSPGLGDTAMYLCATSKQGSTGELFFGEGSRLTVL.

The CDR3 sequence: CASSRRQGINEQFF. The CDR3 DNA sequence: TGTGCCAGCAGCCGGAGACAGGGGATTAATGAGCAGTTCTTC. V is TRBV13 and J is TRBJ2-1; 8 bases fit TRBD1. V dropped 5 bases and J dropped 7; count of bases not matched to a gene: 7. The CDR3 covers 14 residues. Germline CDR1 reads PRHDT; CDR2 reads FYEKMQ (reference sequence).

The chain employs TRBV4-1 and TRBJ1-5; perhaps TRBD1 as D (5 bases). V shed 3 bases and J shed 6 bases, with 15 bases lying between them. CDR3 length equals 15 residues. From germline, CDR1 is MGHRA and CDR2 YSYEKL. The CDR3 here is CASSQYQGTGQPQHF. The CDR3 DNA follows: TGCGCCAGCAGCCAGTATCAGGGAACGGGTCAGCCCCAGCATTTT.

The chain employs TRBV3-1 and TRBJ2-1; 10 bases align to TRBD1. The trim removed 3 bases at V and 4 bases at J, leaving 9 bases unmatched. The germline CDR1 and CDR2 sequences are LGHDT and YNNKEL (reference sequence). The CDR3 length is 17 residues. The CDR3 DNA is TGTGCCAGCAGCCACGCCCGACAGGGGGCGTCGTACAATGAGCAGTTCTTC. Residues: CASSHARQGASYNEQFF.

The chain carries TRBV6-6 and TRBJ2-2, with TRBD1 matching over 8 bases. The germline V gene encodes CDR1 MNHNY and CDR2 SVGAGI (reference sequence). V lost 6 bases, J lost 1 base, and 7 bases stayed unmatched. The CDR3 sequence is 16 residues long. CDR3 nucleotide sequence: TGTGCCAGCAGGAACAGGGGGTTCTTGAACACCGGGGAGCTGTTTTTT. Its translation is CASRNRGFLNTGELFF.

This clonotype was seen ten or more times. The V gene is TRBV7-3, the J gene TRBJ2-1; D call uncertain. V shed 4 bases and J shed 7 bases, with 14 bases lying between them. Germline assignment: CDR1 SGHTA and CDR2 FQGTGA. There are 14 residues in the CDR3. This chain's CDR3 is CASSSSADGNEQFF. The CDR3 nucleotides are TGTGCCAGCAGCTCTTCAGCCGACGGGAATGAGCAGTTCTTC.

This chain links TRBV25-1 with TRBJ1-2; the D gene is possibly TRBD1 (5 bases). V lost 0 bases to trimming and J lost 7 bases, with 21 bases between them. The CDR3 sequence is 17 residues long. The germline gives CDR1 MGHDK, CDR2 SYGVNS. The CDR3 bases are TGTGCCAGCAGTGAATATTACCTGGGGCAATTTATCTCTGGCTACACCTTC. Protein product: CASSEYYLGQFISGYTF.

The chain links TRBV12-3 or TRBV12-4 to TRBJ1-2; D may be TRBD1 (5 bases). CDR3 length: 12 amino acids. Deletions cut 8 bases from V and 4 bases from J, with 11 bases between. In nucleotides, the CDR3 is TGTGCCAGCGGGGCGACCCCCTATGGCTACACCTTC. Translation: CASGATPYGYTF.

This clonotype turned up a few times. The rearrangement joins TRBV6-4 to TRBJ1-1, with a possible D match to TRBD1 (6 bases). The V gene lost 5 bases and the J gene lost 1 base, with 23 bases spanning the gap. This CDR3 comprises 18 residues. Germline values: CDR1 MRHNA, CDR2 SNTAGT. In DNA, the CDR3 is TGTGCCAGCAGTTCCGTACCCCGGGACACCAAGCCGAACACTGAAGCTTTCTTT. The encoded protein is CASSSVPRDTKPNTEAFF.

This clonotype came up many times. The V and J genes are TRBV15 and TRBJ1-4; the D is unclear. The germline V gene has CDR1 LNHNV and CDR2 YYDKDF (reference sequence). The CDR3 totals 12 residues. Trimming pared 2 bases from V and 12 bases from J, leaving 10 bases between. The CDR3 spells CATSRPNSELFF. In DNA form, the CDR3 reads TGTGCCACCAGCAGACCTAACTCGGAACTGTTTTTT.

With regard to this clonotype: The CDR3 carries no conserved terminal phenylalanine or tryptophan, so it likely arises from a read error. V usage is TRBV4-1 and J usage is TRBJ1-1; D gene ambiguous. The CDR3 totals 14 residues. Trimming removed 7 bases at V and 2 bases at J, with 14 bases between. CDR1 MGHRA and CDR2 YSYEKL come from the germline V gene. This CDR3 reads CASTSPSRNTEAFS. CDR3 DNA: TGCGCCAGCACCTCCCCGAGCAGAAACACTGAAGCTTTCTCT.

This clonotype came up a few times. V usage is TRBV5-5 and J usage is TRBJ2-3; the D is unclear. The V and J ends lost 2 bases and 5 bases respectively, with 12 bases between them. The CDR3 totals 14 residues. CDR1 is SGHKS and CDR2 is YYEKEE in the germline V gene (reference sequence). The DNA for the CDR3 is TGTGCCAGCAGCTTCAAGTCCCGAGGAGATACGCAGTATTTT. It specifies CASSFKSRGDTQYF.

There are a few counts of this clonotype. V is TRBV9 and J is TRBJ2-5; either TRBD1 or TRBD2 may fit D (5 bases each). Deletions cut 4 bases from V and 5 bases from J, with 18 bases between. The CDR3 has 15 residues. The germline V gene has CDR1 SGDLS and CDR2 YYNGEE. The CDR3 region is CASSPQGRGVETQYF. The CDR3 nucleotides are TGTGCCAGCAGCCCCCAAGGACGAGGGGTGGAGACCCAGTACTTC.

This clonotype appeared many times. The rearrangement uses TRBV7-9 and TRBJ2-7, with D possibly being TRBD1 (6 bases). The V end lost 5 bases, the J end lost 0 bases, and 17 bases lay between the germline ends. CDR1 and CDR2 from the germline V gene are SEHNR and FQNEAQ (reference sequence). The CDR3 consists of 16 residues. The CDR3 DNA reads TGTGCCAGCAGCGGATCCGGGACACCCTTCTCCTACGAGCAGTACTTC. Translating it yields CASSGSGTPFSYEQYF.

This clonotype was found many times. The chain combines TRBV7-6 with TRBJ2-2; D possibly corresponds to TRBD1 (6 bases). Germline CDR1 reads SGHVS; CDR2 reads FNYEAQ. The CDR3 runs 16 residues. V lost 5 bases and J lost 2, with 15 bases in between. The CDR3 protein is CASSPVGTSNTGELFF. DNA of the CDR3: TGTGCCAGCAGCCCCGTAGGGACATCCAACACCGGGGAGCTGTTTTTT.

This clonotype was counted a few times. The CDR3 sequence is CASSQTGLNTEAFF. In nucleotides, the CDR3 is TGCGCCAGCTCCCAGACAGGGCTGAACACTGAAGCTTTCTTT. The genes are TRBV4-3 and TRBJ1-1, with 7 bases identical to TRBD1. V shed 8 bases, J shed 0 bases, and the junction held 6 bases outside the gene matches. Germline CDR1 LGHNA, CDR2 YSLEER. The CDR3 spans 14 residues.

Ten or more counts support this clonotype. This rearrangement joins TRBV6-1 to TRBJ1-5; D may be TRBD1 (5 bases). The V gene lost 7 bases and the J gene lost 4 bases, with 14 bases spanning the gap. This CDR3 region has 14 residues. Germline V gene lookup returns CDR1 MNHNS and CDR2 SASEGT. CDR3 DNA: TGTGCCAGCACCGAGGGGAACAGGAATCAGCCCCAGCATTTT. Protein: CASTEGNRNQPQHF.

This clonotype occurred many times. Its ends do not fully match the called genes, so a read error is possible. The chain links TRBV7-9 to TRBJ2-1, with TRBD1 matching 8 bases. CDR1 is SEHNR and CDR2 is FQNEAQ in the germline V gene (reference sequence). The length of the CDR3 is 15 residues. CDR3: CASSSSGQADKEQFF. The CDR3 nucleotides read TGTGCCAGCAGCTCATCGGGACAGGCCGACAAGGAGCAGTTCTTC. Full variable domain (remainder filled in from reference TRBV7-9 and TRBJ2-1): DTGVSQNPRHKITKRGQNVTFRCDPISEHNRLYWYRQTLGQGPEFLTYFQNEAQLEKSRLLSDRFSAERPKGSFSTLEIQRTEQGDSAMYLCASSSSGQADKEQFFGPGTRLTVL.